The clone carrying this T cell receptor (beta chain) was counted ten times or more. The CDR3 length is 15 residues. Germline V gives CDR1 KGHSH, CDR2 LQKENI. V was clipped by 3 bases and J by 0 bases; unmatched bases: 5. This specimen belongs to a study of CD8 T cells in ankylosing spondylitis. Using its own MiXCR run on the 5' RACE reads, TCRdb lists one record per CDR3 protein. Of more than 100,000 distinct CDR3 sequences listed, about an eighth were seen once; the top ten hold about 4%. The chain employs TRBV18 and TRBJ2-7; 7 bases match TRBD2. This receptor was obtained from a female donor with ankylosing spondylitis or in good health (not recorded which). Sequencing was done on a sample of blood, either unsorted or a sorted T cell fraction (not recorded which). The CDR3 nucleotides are TGTGCCAGCTCACCGGGGGGGGACCGCTCCTACGAGCAGTACTTC. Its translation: CASSPGGDRSYEQYF.